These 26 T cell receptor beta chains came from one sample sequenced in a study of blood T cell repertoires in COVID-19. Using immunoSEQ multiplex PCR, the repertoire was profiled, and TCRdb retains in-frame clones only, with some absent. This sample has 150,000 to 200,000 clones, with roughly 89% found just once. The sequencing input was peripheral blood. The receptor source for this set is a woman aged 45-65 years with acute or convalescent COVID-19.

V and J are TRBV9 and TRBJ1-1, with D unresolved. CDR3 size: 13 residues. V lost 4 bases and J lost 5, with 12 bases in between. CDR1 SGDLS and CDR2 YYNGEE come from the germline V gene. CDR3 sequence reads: CASSSHLETEAFF. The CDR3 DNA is TGTGCCAGCAGCTCCCACCTGGAGACTGAAGCTTTCTTT.

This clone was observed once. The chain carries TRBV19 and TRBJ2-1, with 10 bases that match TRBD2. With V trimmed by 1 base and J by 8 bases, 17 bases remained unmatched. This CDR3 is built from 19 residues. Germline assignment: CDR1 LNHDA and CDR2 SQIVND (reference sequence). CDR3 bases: TGTGCCAGTAGTATAGTTGGCTTCGAGGCTAGCGGGAGTCTGGATGAGCAGTTCTTC. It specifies CASSIVGFEASGSLDEQFF.

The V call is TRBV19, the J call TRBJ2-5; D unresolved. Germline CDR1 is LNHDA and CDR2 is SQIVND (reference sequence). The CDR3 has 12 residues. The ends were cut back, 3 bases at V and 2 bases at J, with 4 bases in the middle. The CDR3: CASSISQETQYF. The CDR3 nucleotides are TGTGCCAGTAGTATTTCACAAGAGACCCAGTACTTC.

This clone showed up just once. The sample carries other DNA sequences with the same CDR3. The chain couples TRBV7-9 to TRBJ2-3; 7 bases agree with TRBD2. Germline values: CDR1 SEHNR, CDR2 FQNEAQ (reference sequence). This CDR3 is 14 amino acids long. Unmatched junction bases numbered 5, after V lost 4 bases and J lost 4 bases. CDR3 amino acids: CASSSRGGADTQYF. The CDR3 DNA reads TGTGCCAGCAGCTCCCGGGGAGGGGCAGATACGCAGTATTTT.

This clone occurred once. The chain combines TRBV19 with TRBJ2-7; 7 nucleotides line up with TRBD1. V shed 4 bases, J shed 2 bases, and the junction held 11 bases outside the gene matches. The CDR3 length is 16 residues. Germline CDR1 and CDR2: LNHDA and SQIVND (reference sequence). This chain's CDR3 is CASSKPGTANPYEQYF. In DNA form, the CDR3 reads TGTGCCAGTAGTAAACCCGGGACAGCCAACCCCTACGAGCAGTACTTC. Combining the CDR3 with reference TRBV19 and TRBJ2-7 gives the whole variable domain DGGITQSPKYLFRKEGQNVTLSCEQNLNHDAMYWYRQDPGQGLRLIYYSQIVNDFQKGDIAEGYSVSREKKESFPLTVTSAQKNPTAFYLCASSKPGTANPYEQYFGPGTRLTVT.

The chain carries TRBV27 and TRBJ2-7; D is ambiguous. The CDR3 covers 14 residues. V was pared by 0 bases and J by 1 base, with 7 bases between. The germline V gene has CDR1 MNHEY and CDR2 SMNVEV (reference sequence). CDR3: CASSLSARSYEQYF. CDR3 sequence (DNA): TGTGCCAGCAGTTTATCTGCTAGATCCTACGAGCAGTACTTC.

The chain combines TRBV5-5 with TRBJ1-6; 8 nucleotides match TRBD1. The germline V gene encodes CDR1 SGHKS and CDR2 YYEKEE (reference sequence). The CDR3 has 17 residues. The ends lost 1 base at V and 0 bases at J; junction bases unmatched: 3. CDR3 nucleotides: TGTGCCAGCAGCTTGTGGGGACAGGCCTCCTATAATTCACCCCTCCACTTT. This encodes CASSLWGQASYNSPLHF.

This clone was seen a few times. DNA for the CDR3: TGCAGCGTCCATAGCGGTTTCACAGATACGCAGTATTTT. This translates into CSVHSGFTDTQYF. This chain links TRBV29-1 with TRBJ2-3; D is possibly TRBD2 (6 bases). Trimming removed 6 bases at V and 2 bases at J, with 12 bases between. This CDR3 has 13 residues. Germline loops: CDR1 SQVTM, CDR2 ANQGSEA.

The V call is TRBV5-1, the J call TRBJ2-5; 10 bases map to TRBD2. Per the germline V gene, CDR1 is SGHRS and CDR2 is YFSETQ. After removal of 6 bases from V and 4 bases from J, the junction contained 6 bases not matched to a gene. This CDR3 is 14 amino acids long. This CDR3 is CASTRIAGGETQYF. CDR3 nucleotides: TGCGCCAGCACCAGGATAGCGGGAGGAGAGACCCAGTACTTC.

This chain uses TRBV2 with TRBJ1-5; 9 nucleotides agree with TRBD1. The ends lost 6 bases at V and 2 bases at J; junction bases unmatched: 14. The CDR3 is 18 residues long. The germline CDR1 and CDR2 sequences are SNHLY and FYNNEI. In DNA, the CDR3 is TGTGCCAGCAGATGGGACAGGGAGAGAGTTATGGGCAATCAGCCCCAGCATTTT. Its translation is CASRWDRERVMGNQPQHF.

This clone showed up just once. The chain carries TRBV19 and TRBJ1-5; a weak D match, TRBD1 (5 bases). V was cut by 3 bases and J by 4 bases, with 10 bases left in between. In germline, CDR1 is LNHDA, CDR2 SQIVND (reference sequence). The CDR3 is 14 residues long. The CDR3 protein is CASSIDSSNQPQHF. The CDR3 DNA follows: TGTGCCAGTAGTATTGACAGTTCAAATCAGCCCCAGCATTTT.

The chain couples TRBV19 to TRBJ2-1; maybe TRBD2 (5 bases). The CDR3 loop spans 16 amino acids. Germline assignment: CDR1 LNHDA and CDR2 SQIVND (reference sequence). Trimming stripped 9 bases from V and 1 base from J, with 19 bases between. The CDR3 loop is CASGWGVFSSYNEQFF. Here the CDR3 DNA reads TGTGCCAGCGGGTGGGGAGTGTTTTCGTCCTACAATGAGCAGTTCTTC.

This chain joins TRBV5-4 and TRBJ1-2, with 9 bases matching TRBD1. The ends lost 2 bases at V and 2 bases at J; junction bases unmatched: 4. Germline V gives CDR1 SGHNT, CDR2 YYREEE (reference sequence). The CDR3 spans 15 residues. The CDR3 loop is CASSFYGTGNYGYTF. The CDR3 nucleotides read TGTGCCAGCAGCTTCTATGGGACAGGGAACTATGGCTACACCTTC.

Written as DNA, the CDR3 is TGTGCCAGCAGCACCCCGGGAAAGACCGAAGGCTACACCTTC. As protein: CASSTPGKTEGYTF. The V and J genes are TRBV7-2 and TRBJ1-2, with D unresolved. The CDR3 extends over 14 amino acids. The V gene lost 5 bases and the J gene lost 8 bases, with 18 bases spanning the gap. Germline assignment: CDR1 SGHTA and CDR2 FQGNSA.

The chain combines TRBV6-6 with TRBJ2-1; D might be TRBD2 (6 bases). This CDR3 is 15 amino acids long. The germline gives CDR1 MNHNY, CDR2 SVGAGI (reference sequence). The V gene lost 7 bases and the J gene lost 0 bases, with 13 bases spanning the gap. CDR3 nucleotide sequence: TGTGCCAGCACCACGGGGGTGAGCTCCTACAATGAGCAGTTCTTC. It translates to CASTTGVSSYNEQFF.

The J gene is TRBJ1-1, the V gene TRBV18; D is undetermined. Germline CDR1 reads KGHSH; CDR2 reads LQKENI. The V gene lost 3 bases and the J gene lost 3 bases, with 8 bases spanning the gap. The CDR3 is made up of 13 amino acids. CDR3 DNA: TGTGCCAGCTCACCCCGGGGAGACACTGAAGCTTTCTTT. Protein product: CASSPRGDTEAFF.

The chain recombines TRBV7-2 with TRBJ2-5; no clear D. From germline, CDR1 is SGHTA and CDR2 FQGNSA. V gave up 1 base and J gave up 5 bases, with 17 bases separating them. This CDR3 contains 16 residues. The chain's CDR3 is CASSLGSRRRRETQYF. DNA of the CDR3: TGTGCCAGCAGCTTAGGTTCCCGACGCCGGCGGGAGACCCAGTACTTC.

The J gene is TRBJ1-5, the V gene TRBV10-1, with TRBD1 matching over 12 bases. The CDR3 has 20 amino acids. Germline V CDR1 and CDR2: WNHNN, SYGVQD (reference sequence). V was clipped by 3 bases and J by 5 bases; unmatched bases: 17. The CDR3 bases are TGCGCCAGCAGTGACCCACCGACTCCGGGGACAGGGGGCGAGTATCAGCCCCAGCATTTT. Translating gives CASSDPPTPGTGGEYQPQHF.

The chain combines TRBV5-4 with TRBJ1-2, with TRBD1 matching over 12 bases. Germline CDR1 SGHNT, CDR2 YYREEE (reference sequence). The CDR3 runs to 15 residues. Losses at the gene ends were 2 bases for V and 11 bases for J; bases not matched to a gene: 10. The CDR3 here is CASSLTGTGGEGYTF. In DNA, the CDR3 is TGTGCCAGCAGCTTAACCGGGACAGGGGGCGAAGGTTACACCTTC.

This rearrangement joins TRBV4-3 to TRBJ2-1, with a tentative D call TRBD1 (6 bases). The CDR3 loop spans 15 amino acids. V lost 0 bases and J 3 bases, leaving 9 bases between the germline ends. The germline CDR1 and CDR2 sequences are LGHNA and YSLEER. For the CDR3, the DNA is TGCGCCAGCAGCCAAGAGTCACAGGGCTACAATGAGCAGTTCTTC. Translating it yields CASSQESQGYNEQFF.

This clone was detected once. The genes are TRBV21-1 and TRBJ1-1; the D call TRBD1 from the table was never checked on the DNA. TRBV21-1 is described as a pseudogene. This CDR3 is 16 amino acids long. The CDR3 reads CASSRDLGQMNTEAFF. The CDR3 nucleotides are TGTGCCAGCAGCAGGGATCTCGGACAGATGAACACTGAAGCTTTCTTT.

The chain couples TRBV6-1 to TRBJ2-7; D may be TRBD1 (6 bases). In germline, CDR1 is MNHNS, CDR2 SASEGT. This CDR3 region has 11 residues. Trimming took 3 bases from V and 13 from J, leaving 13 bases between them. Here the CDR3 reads CASSDGQPDYF. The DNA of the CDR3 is TGTGCCAGCAGTGACGGACAGCCTGACTACTTC.

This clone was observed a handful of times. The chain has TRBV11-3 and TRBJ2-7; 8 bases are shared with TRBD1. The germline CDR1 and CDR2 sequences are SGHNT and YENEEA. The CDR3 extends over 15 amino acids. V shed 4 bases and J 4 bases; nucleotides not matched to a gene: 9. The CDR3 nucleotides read TGTGCCAGCAGCTCCCGGGACAGGTTTTCTTACGAGCAGTACTTC. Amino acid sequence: CASSSRDRFSYEQYF. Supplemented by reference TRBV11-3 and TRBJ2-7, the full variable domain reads EAGVVQSPRYKIIEKKQPVAFWCNPISGHNTLYWYLQNLGQGPELLIRYENEEAVDDSQLPKDRFSAERLKGVDSTLKIQPAELGDSAVYLCASSSRDRFSYEQYFGPGTRLTVT.

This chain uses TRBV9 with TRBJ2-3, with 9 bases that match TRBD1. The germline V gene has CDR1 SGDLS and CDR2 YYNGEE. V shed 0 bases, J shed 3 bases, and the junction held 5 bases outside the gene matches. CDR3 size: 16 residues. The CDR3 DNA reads TGTGCCAGCAGCGTAGCCGGGACAGGGAAGACAGATACGCAGTATTTT. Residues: CASSVAGTGKTDTQYF.

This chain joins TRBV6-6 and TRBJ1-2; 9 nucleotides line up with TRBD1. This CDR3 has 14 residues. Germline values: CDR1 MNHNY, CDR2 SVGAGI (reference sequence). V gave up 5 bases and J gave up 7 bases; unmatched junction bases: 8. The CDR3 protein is CASSGGQGVGGYTF. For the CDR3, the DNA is TGTGCCAGCAGTGGGGGACAGGGTGTAGGTGGCTACACCTTC.

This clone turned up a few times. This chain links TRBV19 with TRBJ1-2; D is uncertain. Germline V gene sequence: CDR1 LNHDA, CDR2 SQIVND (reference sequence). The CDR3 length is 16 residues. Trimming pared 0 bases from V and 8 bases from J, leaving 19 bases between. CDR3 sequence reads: CASSIDLNWGVEGYTF. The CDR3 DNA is TGTGCCAGTAGTATAGACCTAAACTGGGGAGTTGAAGGCTACACCTTC.